This is a list of T cell receptor beta chains from one sample in a study of beta chain features in type 1 diabetes. Profiled with immunoSEQ multiplex PCR; TCRdb holds only in-frame clones, not every one. The sample carries more than 550,000 clones, more than 13% recorded once. Sequencing was carried out using naive CD4+ T cells from blood. These receptors all stem from a man younger than 30 with type 1 diabetes. CDR3s include the opening cysteine and the closing phenylalanine or tryptophan. The D gene is left open where the match is weak. The listing skips clone size in some rows; elsewhere it reads once, few, many or a size class.

TRBD2 | TRBJ2-1 | few | TRBV2 | CASSESGGPLEQFF | TGTGCCAGCAGTGAATCGGGAGGGCCTTTGGAGCAGTTCTTC
TRBD1 | TRBJ2-7 | - | TRBV29-1 | CSVHKPGQGARYEQYF | TGCAGCGTCCACAAACCGGGACAGGGGGCAAGGTACGAGCAGTACTTC
TRBD2 | TRBJ2-5 | few | TRBV11-3 | CASSSTSGSETQYF | TGTGCCAGCAGCTCGACTAGCGGGAGCGAGACCCAGTACTTC
- | TRBJ1-1 | few | TRBV18 | CASSPATGNTEAFF | TGTGCCAGCTCACCCGCTACTGGTAACACTGAAGCTTTCTTT
TRBD1 | TRBJ1-2 | - | TRBV5-1 | CASSLVGQGDGYTF | TGCGCCAGCAGCTTGGTAGGACAGGGGGATGGCTACACCTTC
TRBD1 | TRBJ1-2 | - | TRBV30 | CAWTGQVFYGYTF | TGTGCCTGGACAGGACAGGTCTTCTATGGCTACACCTTC
- | TRBJ1-6 | - | TRBV6-5 | CASSYSDQGYSPLHF | TGTGCCAGCAGTTACTCTGATCAGGGATATTCACCCCTCCACTTT
TRBD2 | TRBJ2-2 | - | TRBV4-2 | CASSQVAGGVTGELFF | TGTGCCAGCAGCCAAGTAGCGGGGGGCGTCACCGGGGAGCTGTTTTTT
TRBD1 | TRBJ1-5 | few | TRBV5-6 | CASSPDRGSNQPQHF | TGTGCCAGCAGCCCGGACAGGGGGAGCAATCAGCCCCAGCATTTT
TRBD1 | TRBJ1-1 | - | TRBV30 | CAWSPSSTGTEAFF | TGTGCCTGGAGTCCCTCCTCGACAGGGACTGAAGCTTTCTTT
TRBD2 | TRBJ2-1 | - | TRBV7-9 | CASSGRGTSQYNEQFF | TGTGCCAGCAGCGGGAGAGGGACTAGCCAATACAATGAGCAGTTCTTC
TRBD2 | TRBJ2-7 | - | TRBV7-9 | CASSAWTSGRYEQYF | TGTGCCAGCAGCGCCTGGACTAGCGGGCGATACGAGCAGTACTTC
TRBD2 | TRBJ2-1 | few | TRBV27 | CASSLGLAGINEQFF | TGTGCCAGCAGTCTGGGACTAGCGGGAATCAATGAGCAGTTCTTC
TRBD1 | TRBJ2-3 | - | TRBV5-6 | CASSLGPGGNTDTQYF | TGTGCCAGCAGCTTGGGTCCAGGGGGCAATACAGATACGCAGTATTTT
TRBD1 | TRBJ2-7 | few | TRBV30 | CAWSPKGQGFYEQYF | TGTGCCTGGAGTCCTAAGGGACAGGGGTTCTACGAGCAGTACTTC
- | TRBJ2-1 | - | TRBV19 | CASTPGLPNEQFF | TGTGCCAGTACCCCGGGACTTCCCAATGAGCAGTTCTTC
TRBD1 | TRBJ1-2 | few | TRBV5-6 | CASSFLRDSLSNYGYTF | TGTGCCAGCAGCTTCCTCCGGGACAGTTTGTCTAACTATGGCTACACCTTC
TRBD1 | TRBJ1-2 | few | TRBV30 | CAWSFWGQGENYGYTF | TGTGCCTGGAGTTTTTGGGGGCAGGGGGAAAACTATGGCTACACCTTC
- | TRBJ1-2 | few | TRBV2 | CASSELVGYTF | TGTGCCAGCAGTGAACTCGTGGGCTACACCTTC
- | TRBJ1-1 | few | TRBV7-3 | CASSLEGNTEAFF | TGTGCCAGCAGCCTGGAGGGGAACACTGAAGCTTTCTTT
TRBD1 | TRBJ2-7 | - | TRBV18 | CASSPDRGRIDEQYF | TGTGCCAGCTCACCAGACAGGGGGCGAATCGACGAGCAGTACTTC
- | TRBJ2-7 | few | TRBV20-1 | CSAREYEQYF | TGCAGTGCTAGAGAGTACGAGCAGTACTTC
TRBD1 | TRBJ2-5 | - | TRBV6-5 | CASSIRGETQYF | TGTGCCAGCAGTATCAGGGGGGAGACCCAGTACTTC
- | TRBJ2-3 | - | TRBV5-1 | CASSGRQVSDTQYF | TGCGCCAGCAGCGGCAGACAGGTCTCAGATACGCAGTATTTT
TRBD1 | TRBJ1-2 | - | TRBV29-1 | CSVRGTGVYGYTF | TGCAGCGTTCGCGGGACAGGGGTCTATGGCTACACCTTC
- | TRBJ1-1 | - | TRBV30 | CAWGVAGQTNTEAFF | TGTGCCTGGGGTGTCGCAGGGCAGACCAACACTGAAGCTTTCTTT
- | TRBJ1-2 | few | TRBV6-5 | CASSWRRENYGYTF | TGTGCCAGCAGTTGGCGGAGAGAGAACTATGGCTACACCTTC
- | TRBJ2-2 | few | TRBV7-2 | CASSPRATNTGELFF | TGTGCCAGCAGTCCCCGGGCCACCAACACCGGGGAGCTGTTTTTT